This T cell receptor (beta chain) appears in the sequencing data of a study of identical twins. Looked up from germline, CDR1 is SGDLS and CDR2 is YYNGEE. Trimming stripped 0 bases from V and 2 bases from J, with 9 bases between. This CDR3 has 15 amino acids. Healthy Caucasians alone served as donors. Each CDR3 protein is one row after TCRdb ran MiXCR on the 5' RACE reads. Among some 500,000 distinct CDR3 sequences listed, 14% were seen once. These data also featured in a second study, about yellow fever vaccine responses in identical twins.

Sequenced input: CD4+ T cells sorted from blood. This chain uses TRBV9 with TRBJ2-1; D could derive from TRBD1 or TRBD2 (6 bases each). This TCR came from a woman younger than 30 in good health. CDR3 coding DNA: TGTGCCAGCAGCGTAGAGGGGGGAACCTACAATGAGCAGTTCTTC. Translation gives CASSVEGGTYNEQFF.